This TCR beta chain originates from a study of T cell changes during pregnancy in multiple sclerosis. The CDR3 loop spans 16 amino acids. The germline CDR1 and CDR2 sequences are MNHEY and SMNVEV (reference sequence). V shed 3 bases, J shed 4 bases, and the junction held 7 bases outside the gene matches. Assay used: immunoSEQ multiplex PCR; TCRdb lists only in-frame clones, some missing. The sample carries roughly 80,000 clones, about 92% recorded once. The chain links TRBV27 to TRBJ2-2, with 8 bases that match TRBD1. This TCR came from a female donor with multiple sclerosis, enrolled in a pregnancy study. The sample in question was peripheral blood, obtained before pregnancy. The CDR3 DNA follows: TGTGCCAGCAGTTTCCGACAGGGGCGTATCACCGGGGAGCTGTTTTTT. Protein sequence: CASSFRQGRITGELFF.